The rows below give T cell receptor beta chains drawn from one sample of a study of T cell responses to AZD1222 COVID-19 vaccine. Method: immunoSEQ multiplex PCR; TCRdb's copy keeps in-frame clones and lacks some. The repertoire holds some 150,000 clones, about 90% seen once, with 5.5% to 6% in the top ten. Here the sequenced sample was peripheral blood, taken on day 0 of MenACWY control vaccination. The receptors were sampled from an adult in good health. CDR3s include the opening cysteine and the closing phenylalanine or tryptophan. A D gene is named only where the DNA matches it firmly. A clone size is listed for some rows: how often the clone was seen (once, few, many), or a class if it is expanded.

cdr3_length: 12; d_call: NA; j_call: TRBJ2-3; clone_size: NA; v_call: TRBV10-1; cdr3_nt: TGCGCCAGCGCTGGTCTAGCAGATACGCAGTATTTT; cdr3_aa: CASAGLADTQYF
cdr3_length: 13; d_call: NA; j_call: TRBJ2-5; clone_size: NA; v_call: TRBV10-3; cdr3_nt: TGTGCCATCAGTGAGGAACAGAAAGAGACCCAGTACTTC; cdr3_aa: CAISEEQKETQYF
cdr3_length: 15; d_call: NA; j_call: TRBJ2-1; clone_size: NA; v_call: TRBV27; cdr3_nt: TGTGCCAGCAGGGCTAGGTTGGGGGTTTACAATGAGCAGTTCTTC; cdr3_aa: CASRARLGVYNEQFF
cdr3_length: 14; d_call: NA; j_call: TRBJ1-3; clone_size: NA; v_call: TRBV28; cdr3_nt: TGTGCCAGCAGCCCTCCCGGGACAGGAAACACCATATATTTT; cdr3_aa: CASSPPGTGNTIYF
cdr3_length: 16; d_call: NA; j_call: TRBJ1-2; clone_size: NA; v_call: TRBV7-2; cdr3_nt: TGTGCCAGCAGCTTAGTTATCGGGTCGGACTTCTATGGCTACACCTTC; cdr3_aa: CASSLVIGSDFYGYTF
cdr3_length: 18; d_call: TRBD2; j_call: TRBJ2-7; clone_size: NA; v_call: TRBV4-1; cdr3_nt: TGCGCCAGCAGCCTGAGCGGTTGGGTTAGCGGGCTGTCCTACGAGCAGTACTTC; cdr3_aa: CASSLSGWVSGLSYEQYF
cdr3_length: 16; d_call: TRBD1; j_call: TRBJ2-3; clone_size: NA; v_call: TRBV7-9; cdr3_nt: TGTGCCAGCAGCTTAAAGTCAGGCAGGGGGACAGATACGCAGTATTTT; cdr3_aa: CASSLKSGRGTDTQYF
cdr3_length: 15; d_call: NA; j_call: TRBJ2-6; clone_size: NA; v_call: TRBV4-3; cdr3_nt: TGCGCCAGCAGCTTCGGGACTTCTGGGGCCAACGTCCTGACTTTC; cdr3_aa: CASSFGTSGANVLTF
cdr3_length: 15; d_call: TRBD1; j_call: TRBJ1-4; clone_size: NA; v_call: TRBV24-1; cdr3_nt: TGTGCCACCAGTGATCCGGGACAGAGTAATGAAAAACTGTTTTTT; cdr3_aa: CATSDPGQSNEKLFF
cdr3_length: 13; d_call: NA; j_call: TRBJ1-1; clone_size: NA; v_call: TRBV19; cdr3_nt: TGTGCCAGTAGTACCGGCATGAACACTGAAGCTTTCTTT; cdr3_aa: CASSTGMNTEAFF
cdr3_length: 15; d_call: NA; j_call: TRBJ2-7; clone_size: NA; v_call: TRBV6-5; cdr3_nt: TGTGCCAGCAGTCTTCGCCGGGGGTCCTCCTACGAGCAGTACTTC; cdr3_aa: CASSLRRGSSYEQYF
cdr3_length: 14; d_call: NA; j_call: TRBJ1-1; clone_size: NA; v_call: TRBV3-1/TRBV3-2; cdr3_nt: TGTGCCAGCAGCCGCTCGGGGGTAGACTCTGAAGCTTTCTTT; cdr3_aa: CASSRSGVDSEAFF
cdr3_length: 15; d_call: TRBD2; j_call: TRBJ2-5; clone_size: NA; v_call: TRBV5-1; cdr3_nt: TGCGCCAGCACACCTCAGCGGGGGGGCGAGGAGACCCAGTACTTC; cdr3_aa: CASTPQRGGEETQYF
cdr3_length: 15; d_call: NA; j_call: TRBJ1-2; clone_size: few; v_call: TRBV20-1; cdr3_nt: TGCAGTGCTAGTGTCCCAGCAAACTATAACTATGGCTACACCTTC; cdr3_aa: CSASVPANYNYGYTF
cdr3_length: 16; d_call: NA; j_call: TRBJ2-7; clone_size: NA; v_call: TRBV5-1; cdr3_nt: TGCGCCAGCAGCTGGGGGGGACAGGCGACAACCTACGAGCAGTACTTC; cdr3_aa: CASSWGGQATTYEQYF
cdr3_length: 15; d_call: NA; j_call: TRBJ2-2; clone_size: NA; v_call: TRBV3-1/TRBV3-2; cdr3_nt: TGTGCCAGCAGCCAAGATTCGGGCGGCACCGGGGAGCTGTTTTTT; cdr3_aa: CASSQDSGGTGELFF
cdr3_length: 15; d_call: TRBD1; j_call: TRBJ2-3; clone_size: NA; v_call: TRBV19; cdr3_nt: TGTGCCAGTAGTCCACGACAGGGGGCAACAGATACGCAGTATTTT; cdr3_aa: CASSPRQGATDTQYF
cdr3_length: 16; d_call: NA; j_call: TRBJ2-1; clone_size: NA; v_call: TRBV6-4; cdr3_nt: TGTGCCAGCAGTGACCCGACTGCTAGCTCCTACAATGAGCAGTTCTTC; cdr3_aa: CASSDPTASSYNEQFF
cdr3_length: 15; d_call: TRBD1; j_call: TRBJ1-2; clone_size: NA; v_call: TRBV3-1/TRBV3-2; cdr3_nt: TGTGCCAGCAGCACAACGGGACAGGGGAATTTGGACTACACCTTC; cdr3_aa: CASSTTGQGNLDYTF
cdr3_length: 15; d_call: NA; j_call: TRBJ2-3; clone_size: NA; v_call: TRBV6-5; cdr3_nt: TGTGCCAGCAGCCCGCCGGAGGGGGCGTCAGATACGCAGTATTTT; cdr3_aa: CASSPPEGASDTQYF
cdr3_length: 16; d_call: NA; j_call: TRBJ1-6; clone_size: NA; v_call: TRBV6-5; cdr3_nt: TGTGCCAGCAGTTACTCGCTCAGGGGATACAATTCACCCCTCCACTTT; cdr3_aa: CASSYSLRGYNSPLHF
cdr3_length: 16; d_call: NA; j_call: TRBJ2-5; clone_size: NA; v_call: TRBV27; cdr3_nt: TGTGCCAGCAGTCCCCGGACAGTAGGTCGTGGAGAGACCCAGTACTTC; cdr3_aa: CASSPRTVGRGETQYF
cdr3_length: 13; d_call: NA; j_call: TRBJ1-5; clone_size: NA; v_call: TRBV5-6; cdr3_nt: TGTGCCAGCAGCTTGCGAGCGGTGGGCCCCCAGCATTTT; cdr3_aa: CASSLRAVGPQHF
cdr3_length: 16; d_call: TRBD1; j_call: TRBJ1-2; clone_size: NA; v_call: TRBV11-2; cdr3_nt: TGTGCCAGCAGCTTAGGAGGACAGGCACCTAACTATGGCTACACCTTC; cdr3_aa: CASSLGGQAPNYGYTF
cdr3_length: 14; d_call: TRBD1; j_call: TRBJ1-2; clone_size: NA; v_call: TRBV6-6; cdr3_nt: TGTGCCAGCAGAGATCCCGGGACAGGGTTTGGCTACACCTTC; cdr3_aa: CASRDPGTGFGYTF
cdr3_length: 14; d_call: NA; j_call: TRBJ2-1; clone_size: NA; v_call: TRBV5-1; cdr3_nt: TGCGCCAGCAGCCTGGACAGAGCCTACAATGAGCAGTTCTTC; cdr3_aa: CASSLDRAYNEQFF